Listed here are 5 T cell receptor beta chains from one sample, sequenced in a study of CD8+ T cells in alopecia areata. cDNA serving as the sequencing template came from extracted, reverse transcribed RNA. This table comes from immunoSEQ multiplex PCR, and its TCRdb copy is limited to in-frame clones, with some not included. Among about 190,000 clones listed, about 60% were seen once. Stated treatment: oral pan-JAK inhibitor, 5-10 mg twice daily. The sequenced sample was CD8+ T cells sorted from blood, obtained at week 24, from a patient treated with tofacitinib. Receptor source: a human donor with alopecia areata.

This rearrangement joins TRBV4-2 to TRBJ2-2; D gene unclear. The CDR3 spans 12 residues. The germline gives CDR1 LGHNA, CDR2 YNFKEQ. The V and J ends lost 3 bases and 9 bases respectively, with 8 bases between them. The CDR3 bases are TGTGCCAGCAGCCAGGTAGACCGGGAGCTGTTTTTT. Translating gives CASSQVDRELFF.

Only a few counts were recorded for this clone. The rearrangement links TRBV15 to TRBJ2-2, with D unclear. Germline values: CDR1 LNHNV, CDR2 YYDKDF (reference sequence). V was trimmed by 3 bases and J by 5 bases, leaving 1 base between them. The CDR3 length is 11 residues. For the CDR3, the DNA is TGTGCCACCAGCAGTACCGGGGAGCTGTTTTTT. Translating gives CATSSTGELFF. Together with reference TRBV15 and TRBJ2-2, the CDR3 gives the full variable domain: DAMVIQNPRYQVTQFGKPVTLSCSQTLNHNVMYWYQQKSSQAPKLLFHYYDKDFNNEADTPDNFQSRRPNTSFCFLDIRSPGLGDTAMYLCATSSTGELFFGEGSRLTVL.

V is TRBV7-9 and J is TRBJ1-4; D unclear. V lost 8 bases and J 8 bases, leaving 12 bases between the germline ends. CDR1 SEHNR and CDR2 FQNEAQ come from the germline V gene (reference sequence). This CDR3 region has 12 residues. The CDR3 loop reads CASRRVKEKLFF. In DNA, the CDR3 is TGTGCCAGCCGTAGAGTAAAGGAAAAACTGTTTTTT.

The chain recombines TRBV27 with TRBJ1-4; D not resolved. This CDR3 spans 13 amino acids. The germline gives CDR1 MNHEY, CDR2 SMNVEV (reference sequence). V was pared by 7 bases and J by 4 bases, with 10 bases between. Here the CDR3 reads CASISGDNEKLFF. CDR3 nucleotides: TGTGCCAGCATATCCGGAGATAATGAAAAACTGTTTTTT.

This chain links TRBV27 with TRBJ2-7, with TRBD2 identical over 8 bases. The V gene end was trimmed by 3 bases and the J gene end by 3 bases; junction bases not matched to a gene: 4. CDR1 is MNHEY, CDR2 SMNVEV, per germline (reference sequence). The CDR3 sequence is 14 residues long. The CDR3 here is CASSLSGGGYEQYF. Here the CDR3 DNA reads TGTGCCAGCAGTTTGAGCGGGGGTGGCTACGAGCAGTACTTC.